This entry lists 17 T cell receptor beta chains sequenced from one sample in a study of blood T cell repertoires in COVID-19. Profiled with immunoSEQ multiplex PCR; TCRdb holds only in-frame clones, not every one. There are about 81,000 clones in the sample; around 85% occur only once, and around 15% lies in the top ten. Sequencing was performed on peripheral blood. The receptor set was obtained from a woman aged 70-85 years with acute or convalescent COVID-19.

The chain combines TRBV28 with TRBJ2-7; TRBD2 aligns across 7 bases. With 2 bases clipped from V and 0 bases from J, the junction kept 4 bases outside the gene matches. From germline, CDR1 is MDHEN and CDR2 SYDVKM. The CDR3 is made up of 15 amino acids. In DNA, the CDR3 is TGTGCCAGCAGTTTAAAGCGGGGCCTCTCCTACGAGCAGTACGTC. Its translation: CASSLKRGLSYEQYV.

This clone was seen only a few times. V is TRBV5-1 and J is TRBJ2-2, with 11 bases aligning to TRBD2. This CDR3 has 17 residues. The trim removed 5 bases at V and 5 bases at J, leaving 11 bases unmatched. Germline V gene data show CDR1 as SGHRS and CDR2 as YFSETQ. CDR3 protein: CASRGDSGGAGTGELFF. CDR3 coding DNA: TGCGCCAGCAGGGGAGATAGCGGGGGGGCCGGTACCGGGGAGCTGTTTTTT. Complete variable domain (other parts from reference TRBV5-1 and TRBJ2-2): KAGVTQTPRYLIKTRGQQVTLSCSPISGHRSVSWYQQTPGQGLQFLFEYFSETQRNKGNFPGRFSGRQFSNSRSEMNVSTLELGDSALYLCASRGDSGGAGTGELFFGEGSRLTVL.

The gene calls are TRBV3-1 (or the pseudogene TRBV3-2) and TRBJ2-2; D may be TRBD1 (6 bases). Looked up from germline, CDR1 is LGHDT and CDR2 is YNNKEL (reference sequence). The CDR3 consists of 16 residues. V lost 0 bases and J 0 bases, leaving 8 bases between the germline ends. CDR3 coding DNA: TGTGCCAGCAGCCAAGAAAGGGGGACGAACACCGGGGAGCTGTTTTTT. Residues: CASSQERGTNTGELFF.

The chain carries TRBV12-5 and TRBJ2-3; the match to TRBD2 covers 10 bases. After removal of 4 bases from V and 3 bases from J, the junction contained 4 bases not matched to a gene. This CDR3 comprises 15 residues. Per the germline V gene, CDR1 is LGHNT and CDR2 is FRNRAP. CDR3 sequence (DNA): TGTGCTAGTGGTTCAGCGGGAGGGCCTACAGATACGCAGTATTTT. This sequence encodes CASGSAGGPTDTQYF.

This clone appeared a single time. The rearrangement links TRBV5-1 to TRBJ2-1; 8 positions agree with TRBD2. Per the germline V gene, CDR1 is SGHRS and CDR2 is YFSETQ. With V trimmed by 1 base and J by 4 bases, 7 bases remained unmatched. The CDR3 sequence is 16 residues long. The CDR3: CASSLPTSEIYNEQFF. DNA of the CDR3: TGCGCCAGCAGCTTGCCGACTAGCGAGATATACAATGAGCAGTTCTTC.

This clone was observed once. This chain joins TRBV5-6 and TRBJ2-7; D perhaps matches TRBD1 (5 bases). Trimming cost V 0 bases and J 2 bases, with 15 bases left between them. The CDR3 has 16 residues. The germline V gene has CDR1 SGHDT and CDR2 YYEEEE. Written as DNA, the CDR3 is TGTGCCAGCAGCTTGGGCCAGGGAAGAACCCCCTACGAGCAGTACGTC. Translation: CASSLGQGRTPYEQYV.

The table lists this clone with a few counts. The CDR3: CASSSQGNNSPLHF. The CDR3 region has the DNA TGTGCCAGCAGCTCGCAGGGGAATAATTCACCCCTCCACTTT. The chain recombines TRBV7-2 with TRBJ1-6, with D perhaps TRBD1 (6 bases). From germline, CDR1 is SGHTA and CDR2 FQGNSA. With 4 bases removed from V and 5 bases from J, the gap between germline ends came to 9 bases. This CDR3 region has 14 residues.

The V gene is TRBV7-9, the J gene TRBJ2-5; 13 bases agree with TRBD2. Per the germline V gene, CDR1 is SEHNR and CDR2 is FQNEAQ (reference sequence). V lost 5 bases, J lost 5 bases, and 8 bases stayed unmatched. The CDR3 length is 16 residues. The CDR3 region is CASSRGGTSGTETQYF. CDR3 DNA sequence: TGTGCCAGCAGCCGGGGGGGGACTAGCGGGACCGAGACCCAGTACTTC.

The J gene is TRBJ1-2, the V gene TRBV5-6; 8 nucleotides match TRBD1. This CDR3 spans 13 amino acids. The germline gives CDR1 SGHDT, CDR2 YYEEEE. V dropped 2 bases and J dropped 8; count of bases not matched to a gene: 5. The CDR3 DNA follows: TGTGCCAGCAGCTTAGGACAGGGCGGCGGCTACACCTTC. This codes for CASSLGQGGGYTF. The variable domain in full, completed from reference TRBV5-6 and TRBJ1-2, reads DAGVTQSPTHLIKTRGQQVTLRCSPKSGHDTVSWYQQALGQGPQFIFQYYEEEERQRGNFPDRFSGHQFPNYSSELNVNALLLGDSALYLCASSLGQGGGYTFGSGTRLTVV.

V is TRBV7-9 and J is TRBJ1-2; no definite D call. Germline CDR1 reads SEHNR; CDR2 reads FQNEAQ (reference sequence). The germline V and J ends were trimmed by 5 bases and 3 bases, with 19 bases remaining between them. The CDR3 has 16 amino acids. The CDR3 sequence: CASSVSRGSLHYGYTF. DNA for the CDR3: TGTGCCAGCAGCGTTTCTCGGGGAAGTCTCCACTATGGCTACACCTTC.

DNA for the CDR3: TGCGCCAGCAGCCGCCGGGAGGGGACCTACAATGAGCAGTTCTTC. This gives the protein CASSRREGTYNEQFF. This chain connects TRBV4-3 to TRBJ2-1; 8 bases match TRBD2. Germline lookup yields CDR1 LGHNA and CDR2 YSLEER. The CDR3 consists of 15 residues. V was clipped by 4 bases and J by 2 bases; unmatched bases: 4.

This clone has only a few counts. In DNA, the CDR3 is TGTGCCAGCAGTGAAATAGCGGGAGGCAATCAAGAGACCCAGTACTTC. Translating it yields CASSEIAGGNQETQYF. The chain uses TRBV6-1 and TRBJ2-5, with 10 positions matching TRBD2. After removal of 2 bases from V and 2 bases from J, the junction contained 5 bases not matched to a gene. In germline, CDR1 is MNHNS, CDR2 SASEGT. The CDR3 is 16 residues long.

There are a few counts of this clone. The rearrangement joins TRBV19 to TRBJ1-5; maybe TRBD1 (5 bases). Germline CDR1 is LNHDA and CDR2 is SQIVND (reference sequence). V was clipped by 1 base and J by 4 bases, with 8 bases between them. The CDR3 contains 14 residues. This CDR3 is CASSIVGGNQPQHF. The DNA for the CDR3 is TGTGCCAGTAGTATAGTGGGGGGGAATCAGCCCCAGCATTTT.

This clone was detected only once. This sequence joins TRBV9 and TRBJ2-1; D remains unclear. The V and J ends lost 2 bases and 1 base respectively, with 10 bases between them. Looked up from germline, CDR1 is SGDLS and CDR2 is YYNGEE. This CDR3 has 15 amino acids. The CDR3 DNA sequence: TGTGCCAGCAGCGTCTCTCTAGAGTCCTACAATGAGCAGTTCTTC. Translated, it gives CASSVSLESYNEQFF. The variable domain in full, completed from reference TRBV9 and TRBJ2-1, reads DSGVTQTPKHLITATGQRVTLRCSPRSGDLSVYWYQQSLDQGLQFLIQYYNGEERAKGNILERFSAQQFPDLHSELNLSSLELGDSALYFCASSVSLESYNEQFFGPGTRLTVL.

This chain links TRBV6-2 or TRBV6-3 with TRBJ2-5, with 9 bases fitting TRBD1. Losses at the gene ends were 5 bases for V and 3 bases for J; bases not matched to a gene: 1. This CDR3 has 13 amino acids. Germline assignment: CDR1 MNHEY and CDR2 SVGEGT. CDR3 nucleotides: TGTGCCAGCAGTGGGACAGGGAAAGAGACCCAGTACTTC. This codes for CASSGTGKETQYF.

J is TRBJ1-1 and V is TRBV19; D not resolved. Germline CDR1 and CDR2: LNHDA and SQIVND (reference sequence). Trimming removed 2 bases from V and 4 bases from J, with 8 bases in between. The CDR3 is 13 residues long. CDR3 loop: CASSIQRATEAFF. CDR3 DNA sequence: TGTGCCAGTAGTATACAGCGAGCCACTGAAGCTTTCTTT. The variable domain in full, completed from reference TRBV19 and TRBJ1-1, reads DGGITQSPKYLFRKEGQNVTLSCEQNLNHDAMYWYRQDPGQGLRLIYYSQIVNDFQKGDIAEGYSVSREKKESFPLTVTSAQKNPTAFYLCASSIQRATEAFFGQGTRLTVV.

This chain joins TRBV10-2 and TRBJ2-7; 7 bases map to TRBD2. The junction had 7 bases not matched to a gene; V was cut back by 6 bases and J by 2 bases. Germline lookup yields CDR1 WSHSY and CDR2 SAAADI. The CDR3 runs 14 residues. The CDR3 sequence is CASRVAGDAYEQYV. The CDR3 coding sequence is TGCGCCAGCAGGGTAGCGGGTGACGCCTACGAGCAGTACGTC.